Described below is a single TCR beta chain sequence and its context. Healthy Caucasian individuals from Russia aged about 6 to 90 were enrolled as donors. The data were obtained in a study of blood T cells in healthy people across ages. Study background: The template switching approach captured approximately one barcoded beta molecule for every two T cells.

For the second PCR, which ran for about 7 to 11 cycles, a sample-barcoded 5' primer and a J-beta primer mix were used. Each CDR3 protein gets one entry after TCRdb re-called the 5' RACE reads with MiXCR. The sample comprises roughly 1,500,000 distinct CDR3 sequences, roughly 40% of which are singletons, and 7.9% rests with the top ten. Germline lookup yields CDR1 KGHDR and CDR2 SFDVKD. This CDR3 is built from 15 residues. Trimming at V came to 3 bases and at J to 5 bases, leaving 7 bases not matched to a gene. This rearrangement joins TRBV24-1 to TRBJ2-5, with 8 bases matching TRBD1. The origin of this receptor is a woman aged 18 to 35 in good health. The source material was blood. The CDR3 DNA reads TGTGCCACCAGTGATGCTCGACAGGGGTTGGAGACCCAGTACTTC. Its protein product is CATSDARQGLETQYF.